This TCR beta chain was recorded in a study of T cell responses to AZD1222 COVID-19 vaccine. With regard to this clone: Its target is not known.

CDR3 length equals 14 residues. CDR1 SGHDT and CDR2 YYEEEE come from the germline V gene. Trimming cost V 0 bases and J 3 bases, with 10 bases left between them. Findings and caveats of the study: No day 14 peak samples; only post-peak repertoires were characterized.

Using immunoSEQ multiplex PCR, the repertoire was profiled, and TCRdb retains in-frame clones only, with some absent. Among fewer than 150,000 clones, over 75% were seen once, and the ten largest hold about 1.2%. This material consisted of peripheral blood, taken on day 0 of AZD1222 vaccination. The gene calls are TRBV5-6 and TRBJ2-7; D unresolved. This clonotype was sampled from an adult in good health. CDR3 amino acids: CASSLGSTIYEQYF. Here the CDR3 DNA reads TGTGCCAGCAGCTTGGGTTCCACGATCTACGAGCAGTACTTC.